A single sample is the source of the 31 T cell receptor beta chains below, sequenced in a study of CD8 T cells in ankylosing spondylitis. The study's findings and limits: One TCR beta motif, made up of seven to nine highly homologous variants, appeared characteristic of ankylosing spondylitis blood.

TCRdb called the 5' RACE reads again in MiXCR, with one record for every CDR3 protein. The sample carries about 390,000 distinct CDR3 sequences, around 22% recorded once. No antigen has been identified for these receptors. The sequencing sample was made of blood, either unsorted or a sorted T cell fraction (not recorded which). These receptors originate from a male donor with ankylosing spondylitis.

This clonotype was observed a handful of times. V is TRBV5-5 and J is TRBJ2-5; D gene unclear. CDR3 length equals 13 residues. Per the germline V gene, CDR1 is SGHKS and CDR2 is YYEKEE (reference sequence). The germline V and J ends were trimmed by 0 bases and 5 bases, with 8 bases remaining between them. The CDR3 DNA sequence: TGTGCCAGCAGCTTGGCCGCGTGGGAGACCCAGTACTTC. It is translated as CASSLAAWETQYF.

The table lists this clonotype with a few counts. The V and J genes are TRBV4-2 and TRBJ2-5, with D possibly being TRBD1 (5 bases). The CDR3 is made up of 19 amino acids. Germline lookup yields CDR1 LGHNA and CDR2 YNFKEQ. The V end lost 0 bases, the J end lost 3 bases, and 23 bases lay between the germline ends. The CDR3 loop is CASSQEMGLERQRKETQYF. The CDR3 coding sequence is TGTGCCAGCAGCCAAGAAATGGGTCTCGAGAGACAGAGAAAAGAGACCCAGTACTTC.

The chain is built from TRBV6-5 and TRBJ2-1; 10 bases match TRBD2. J was trimmed by 1 base and V by 0 bases; bases with no gene match: 6. CDR1 is MNHEY, CDR2 SVGAGI, per germline. CDR3 size: 18 residues. Written as DNA, the CDR3 is TGTGCCAGCAGTTACTCTAGAGCGGGAGGGCCATCCTACAATGAGCAGTTCTTC. Translation: CASSYSRAGGPSYNEQFF.

V and J are TRBV11-2 and TRBJ2-1; D is unresolved. CDR3 length: 13 amino acids. The germline gives CDR1 SGHAT, CDR2 FQNNGV. Trimming took 0 bases from V and 5 from J, leaving 5 bases between them. In DNA form, the CDR3 reads TGTGCCAGCAGCTTAGATTCCAACAATGAGCAGTTCTTC. Encoded protein: CASSLDSNNEQFF. Based on the CDR3 plus reference TRBV11-2 and TRBJ2-1, the full variable domain is EAGVAQSPRYKIIEKRQSVAFWCNPISGHATLYWYQQILGQGPKLLIQFQNNGVVDDSQLPKDRFSAERLKGVDSTLKIQPAKLEDSAVYLCASSLDSNNEQFFGPGTRLTVL.

The chain couples TRBV10-3 to TRBJ2-2; weak D call: TRBD1 (6 bases). The germline V and J ends were trimmed by 8 bases and 3 bases, with 13 bases remaining between them. Per the germline V gene, CDR1 is ENHRY and CDR2 is SYGVKD. The CDR3 loop spans 14 amino acids. As DNA, the CDR3 is TGTGCCATCTATGACAGGCTCCACACCGGGGAGCTGTTTTTT. It yields the protein CAIYDRLHTGELFF.

The chain employs TRBV11-3 and TRBJ2-7; D possibly corresponds to TRBD1 (6 bases). CDR1 and CDR2 from the germline V gene are SGHNT and YENEEA. The V and J ends lost 0 bases and 6 bases respectively, with 15 bases between them. The CDR3 spans 15 residues. CDR3 loop: CASSLENRAQREQYF. CDR3 bases: TGTGCCAGCAGCTTAGAGAACAGGGCCCAACGCGAGCAGTACTTC.

This clonotype has a count of ten or more. The V and J genes are TRBV12-3 or TRBV12-4 and TRBJ2-2; D perhaps matches TRBD1 (6 bases). This CDR3 region has 14 residues. V lost 6 bases to trimming and J lost 3 bases, with 11 bases between them. The CDR3 nucleotides read TGTGCCAGCAGGTTACAGGGTTACACCGGGGAGCTGTTTTTT. This encodes CASRLQGYTGELFF.

In this sample, this clonotype turned up many times. This chain links TRBV12-3 or TRBV12-4 with TRBJ1-5; D is undetermined. V gave up 5 bases and J gave up 7 bases, with 24 bases separating them. The CDR3 extends over 17 amino acids. DNA of the CDR3: TGTGCCAGCAGTCCCGGCGGACTGATGGGGTTCCGCCAGCCCCAGCATTTT. Translating gives CASSPGGLMGFRQPQHF.

This clonotype was found a few times. This sequence joins TRBV14 and TRBJ2-2; 7 bases match TRBD1. The germline V gene has CDR1 SGHDN and CDR2 FVKESK. With V trimmed by 10 bases and J by 6 bases, 11 bases remained unmatched. The CDR3 consists of 14 residues. DNA for the CDR3: TGTGCCACCCGACCCCAAACAGGGGCCGGGGAGCTGTTTTTT. It translates to CATRPQTGAGELFF. Looking up the rest from reference TRBV14 and TRBJ2-2 gives the full variable domain: EAGVTQFPSHSVIEKGQTVTLRCDPISGHDNLYWYRRVMGKEIKFLLHFVKESKQDESGMPNNRFLAERTGGTYSTLKVQPAELEDSGVYFCATRPQTGAGELFFGEGSRLTVL.

Concerning this clonotype: Since a much larger clone is just one base distant, this may be a read error. This chain connects TRBV6-1 to TRBJ2-1; no definite D call. The CDR3 contains 14 residues. Germline-derived CDR1 and CDR2 are MNHNS and SASEGT. The CDR3 here is CASTQSSSYDEQFF. For the CDR3, the DNA is TGTGCCAGCACCCAATCAAGCTCCTACGATGAGCAGTTCTTC.

V gene TRBV7-8 combines with J gene TRBJ1-1; possibly TRBD1 for D (5 bases). Germline-derived CDR1 and CDR2 are SGHVS and FQNEAQ. Trimming stripped 5 bases from V and 4 bases from J, with 14 bases between. The CDR3 spans 14 residues. The CDR3 region is CASSPTARSTEAFF. The DNA for the CDR3 is TGTGCCAGCAGCCCGACAGCGAGGTCCACTGAAGCTTTCTTT.

This clonotype was observed a handful of times. The V call is TRBV5-1, the J call TRBJ2-3, with 10 positions matching TRBD2. J gave up 2 bases and V 5 bases, and 8 bases lay outside the gene matches. CDR3 length equals 16 residues. Germline V lookup: CDR1 SGHRS, CDR2 YFSETQ. This CDR3 reads CASRVRAGGATDTQYF. CDR3 DNA sequence: TGCGCCAGCAGGGTCAGAGCGGGAGGGGCCACAGATACGCAGTATTTT.

The V gene is TRBV7-3, the J gene TRBJ2-1; 11 positions agree with TRBD2. V trimming: 0 bases; J trimming: 6 bases; junction bases outside the gene matches: 10. The CDR3 is 18 amino acids. Looked up from germline, CDR1 is SGHTA and CDR2 is FQGTGA. The CDR3 is CASSLTSLAGGLSNEQFF. The CDR3 DNA sequence: TGTGCCAGCAGCTTAACGAGTCTAGCGGGAGGATTAAGCAATGAGCAGTTCTTC.

This clonotype turned up a few times. The rearrangement uses TRBV4-1 and TRBJ2-2, with 7 bases lining up with TRBD1. CDR1 MGHRA and CDR2 YSYEKL come from the germline V gene. The CDR3 contains 17 residues. The junction had 7 bases not matched to a gene; V was cut back by 2 bases and J by 1 base. The CDR3 sequence: CASSQYEGALNTGELFF. CDR3 DNA sequence: TGCGCCAGCAGCCAATATGAGGGGGCGTTGAACACCGGGGAGCTGTTTTTT.

This clonotype was found a few times. The V gene is TRBV29-1, the J gene TRBJ2-3, with D possibly being TRBD2 (6 bases). The CDR3 is 12 residues long. Germline V gene lookup returns CDR1 SQVTM and CDR2 ANQGSEA. Trimming removed 6 bases from V and 4 bases from J, with 11 bases in between. The chain's CDR3 is CSVARESDTQYF. The CDR3 DNA reads TGCAGCGTCGCCCGGGAGTCAGATACGCAGTATTTT.

J is TRBJ1-2 and V is TRBV18; weak D call: TRBD1 (5 bases). Trimming removed 2 bases at V and 3 bases at J, with 16 bases between. The CDR3 runs 16 residues. Germline values: CDR1 KGHSH, CDR2 LQKENI. The chain's CDR3 is CASSPVFNRGDYGYTF. For the CDR3, the DNA is TGTGCCAGCTCACCAGTCTTTAACAGAGGGGACTATGGCTACACCTTC.

The rearrangement uses TRBV10-3 and TRBJ1-1; 10 bases fit TRBD1. In germline, CDR1 is ENHRY, CDR2 SYGVKD. Trimming took 6 bases from V and 3 from J; bases not matched to a gene: 10. CDR3 length equals 16 residues. The DNA of the CDR3 is TGTGCCATCAGGGCAGACAGGGGGCGGATTGACACTGAAGCTTTCTTT. Protein sequence: CAIRADRGRIDTEAFF.

A few counts support this clonotype. The chain joins TRBV20-1 to TRBJ1-5, with a weak D call TRBD1 (6 bases). CDR1 is DFQATT, CDR2 SNEGSKA, per germline (reference sequence). The CDR3 spans 14 residues. V was clipped by 0 bases and J by 3 bases, with 9 bases between them. Here the CDR3 reads CSAREGGPNQPQHF. CDR3 in DNA: TGCAGTGCTAGAGAAGGGGGTCCCAATCAGCCCCAGCATTTT.

The chain is built from TRBV4-3 and TRBJ2-3, with 8 bases matching TRBD1. This CDR3 spans 17 amino acids. Germline CDR1 LGHNA, CDR2 YSLEER. V gave up 0 bases and J gave up 5 bases; unmatched junction bases: 10. In DNA, the CDR3 is TGCGCCAGCAGCCAAGATGTGCCGGACAGGGTTCAAGATACGCAGTATTTT. This codes for CASSQDVPDRVQDTQYF.

The rearrangement uses TRBV7-9 and TRBJ2-1; a weak D match, TRBD1 (6 bases). The CDR3 sequence is 16 residues long. Per the germline V gene, CDR1 is SEHNR and CDR2 is FQNEAQ (reference sequence). V was trimmed by 7 bases and J by 6 bases, leaving 22 bases between them. CDR3 region: CASTLSGALTFNEQFF. DNA for the CDR3: TGTGCCAGCACCCTCTCAGGGGCGCTTACCTTCAATGAGCAGTTCTTC.

The chain couples TRBV7-6 to TRBJ2-3, with D possibly TRBD1 on 6 matching bases. The CDR3 length is 14 residues. Trimming took 4 bases from V and 1 from J, leaving 9 bases between them. Germline values: CDR1 SGHVS, CDR2 FNYEAQ. In DNA, the CDR3 is TGTGCCAGCAGCTCAGGGGAAGGCACAGATACGCAGTATTTT. This sequence encodes CASSSGEGTDTQYF.

This clonotype was seen more than once but under ten times. The chain is built from TRBV20-1 and TRBJ1-6; 8 bases agree with TRBD1. V gave up 0 bases and J gave up 6 bases; unmatched junction bases: 4. This CDR3 spans 15 amino acids. Germline CDR1 is DFQATT and CDR2 is SNEGSKA (reference sequence). The CDR3 DNA is TGCAGTGCTAGAGAGACAGGGGCCCGTAATTCACCCCTCCACTTT. Translation gives CSARETGARNSPLHF.

This clonotype turned up a few times. This chain uses TRBV10-3 with TRBJ1-2, with a weak D call TRBD1 (6 bases). The length of the CDR3 is 13 residues. The germline V gene has CDR1 ENHRY and CDR2 SYGVKD. The germline V and J ends were trimmed by 4 bases and 8 bases, with 14 bases remaining between them. The CDR3 region has the DNA TGTGCCATCAGTGGACAGGCGGTCGAGGGCTACACCTTC. This codes for CAISGQAVEGYTF.

The chain employs TRBV9 and TRBJ2-3, with 8 bases fitting TRBD1. The CDR3 is 15 residues long. The J segment lost 4 bases and the V segment lost 0 bases, leaving 4 bases of the junction unmatched. The germline V gene has CDR1 SGDLS and CDR2 YYNGEE. CDR3 residues: CASSVGTGWADTQYF. The CDR3 region has the DNA TGTGCCAGCAGCGTAGGGACAGGGTGGGCAGATACGCAGTATTTT.

This clonotype has only a few counts. J is TRBJ2-1 and V is TRBV20-1; D may be TRBD1 (5 bases). CDR1 DFQATT and CDR2 SNEGSKA come from the germline V gene (reference sequence). The length of the CDR3 is 14 residues. V lost 3 bases, J lost 6 bases, and 15 bases lay in between. The chain's CDR3 is CSARLSAGANEQFF. CDR3 in DNA: TGCAGTGCTAGGTTGTCAGCTGGGGCCAATGAGCAGTTCTTC.

This clonotype appeared a few times. This sequence joins TRBV4-3 and TRBJ2-1, with D perhaps matching TRBD1 (5 bases). V lost 3 bases and J lost 4, with 13 bases in between. The CDR3 spans 15 residues. Per germline, CDR1 LGHNA and CDR2 YSLEER. The DNA for the CDR3 is TGCGCCAGCAGCCAGAGCCGAACAGGTTACAATGAGCAGTTCTTC. The encoded protein is CASSQSRTGYNEQFF.

This clonotype has a handful of counts. The chain recombines TRBV24-1 with TRBJ2-5; the D gene is possibly TRBD1 (6 bases). CDR1 and CDR2 from the germline V gene are KGHDR and SFDVKD. With 6 bases removed from V and 5 bases from J, the gap between germline ends came to 12 bases. The CDR3 contains 13 residues. In nucleotides, the CDR3 is TGTGCCACCAGTCGTACAGGGCGTGAGACCCAGTACTTC. Translated: CATSRTGRETQYF.

The chain combines TRBV6-5 with TRBJ1-1; 9 bases fit TRBD1. This CDR3 comprises 12 residues. The V segment lost 6 bases and the J segment 6 bases; nucleotides outside the gene matches: 2. Germline CDR1 reads MNHEY; CDR2 reads SVGAGI. Here the CDR3 reads CASSRTGAEAFF. CDR3 DNA sequence: TGTGCCAGCAGCCGGACAGGGGCTGAAGCTTTCTTT.

The gene calls are TRBV5-1 and TRBJ2-1; 12 bases map to TRBD2. V was clipped by 4 bases and J by 7 bases; unmatched bases: 6. CDR3 size: 15 residues. CDR1 and CDR2 (germline): SGHRS, YFSETQ. CDR3 residues: CASSPTSGRGNEQFF. The DNA for the CDR3 is TGCGCCAGCAGCCCGACTAGCGGGAGAGGGAATGAGCAGTTCTTC. The full variable domain, its missing parts supplied by reference TRBV5-1 and TRBJ2-1, is KAGVTQTPRYLIKTRGQQVTLSCSPISGHRSVSWYQQTPGQGLQFLFEYFSETQRNKGNFPGRFSGRQFSNSRSEMNVSTLELGDSALYLCASSPTSGRGNEQFFGPGTRLTVL.

The chain employs TRBV9 and TRBJ2-4; 10 bases line up with TRBD1. Trimming cost V 4 bases and J 6 bases; bases outside gene matches: 7. The CDR3 loop spans 15 amino acids. From germline, CDR1 is SGDLS and CDR2 YYNGEE. CDR3 DNA: TGTGCCAGCAGCCCGACAGGGGGCATGGGAAACATTCAGTACTTC. Translation: CASSPTGGMGNIQYF. Full variable domain (rest looked up from reference TRBV9 and TRBJ2-4): DSGVTQTPKHLITATGQRVTLRCSPRSGDLSVYWYQQSLDQGLQFLIQYYNGEERAKGNILERFSAQQFPDLHSELNLSSLELGDSALYFCASSPTGGMGNIQYFGAGTRLSVL.

In its sample, this clonotype was seen many times. The CDR3 region has the DNA TGTGCCAGCAGCTTTGGGCTAGCGGAGAGGCATGAGCAGTTCTTC. Translating gives CASSFGLAERHEQFF. This chain uses TRBV7-2 with TRBJ2-1; 7 bases match TRBD2. Germline-derived CDR1 and CDR2 are SGHTA and FQGNSA. This CDR3 region has 15 residues. Trimming cost V 3 bases and J 8 bases; bases outside gene matches: 10.